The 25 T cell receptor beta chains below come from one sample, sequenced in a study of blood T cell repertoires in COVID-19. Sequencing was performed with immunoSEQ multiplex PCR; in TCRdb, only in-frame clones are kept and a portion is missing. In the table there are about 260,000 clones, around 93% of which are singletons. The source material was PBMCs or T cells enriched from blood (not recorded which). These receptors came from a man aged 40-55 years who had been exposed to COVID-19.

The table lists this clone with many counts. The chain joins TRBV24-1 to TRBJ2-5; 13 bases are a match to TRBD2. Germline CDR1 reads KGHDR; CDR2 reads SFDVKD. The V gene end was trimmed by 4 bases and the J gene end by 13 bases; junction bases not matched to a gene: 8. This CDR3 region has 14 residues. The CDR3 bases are TGTGCCACCAGTGACACCGGGACTAGCGGGACTTGGTACTTC. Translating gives CATSDTGTSGTWYF.

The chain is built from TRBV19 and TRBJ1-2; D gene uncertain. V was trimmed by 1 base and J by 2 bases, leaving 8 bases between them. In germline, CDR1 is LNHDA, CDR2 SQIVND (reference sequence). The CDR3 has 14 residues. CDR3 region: CASSIGKRNYGYTF. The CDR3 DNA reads TGTGCCAGTAGTATAGGCAAACGGAACTATGGCTACACCTTC.

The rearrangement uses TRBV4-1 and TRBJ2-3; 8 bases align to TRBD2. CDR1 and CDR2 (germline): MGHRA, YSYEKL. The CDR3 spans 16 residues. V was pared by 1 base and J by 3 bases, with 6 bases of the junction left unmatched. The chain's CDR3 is CASSQAGAGVTDTQYF. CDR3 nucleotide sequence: TGCGCCAGCAGCCAAGCAGGAGCGGGAGTAACAGATACGCAGTATTTT.

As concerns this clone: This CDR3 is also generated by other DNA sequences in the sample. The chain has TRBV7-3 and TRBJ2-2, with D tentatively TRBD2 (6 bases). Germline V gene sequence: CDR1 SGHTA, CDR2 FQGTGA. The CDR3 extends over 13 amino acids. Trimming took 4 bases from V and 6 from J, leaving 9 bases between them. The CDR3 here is CASSSPGAGELFF. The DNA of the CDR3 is TGTGCCAGCAGCTCGCCGGGGGCCGGGGAGCTGTTTTTT.

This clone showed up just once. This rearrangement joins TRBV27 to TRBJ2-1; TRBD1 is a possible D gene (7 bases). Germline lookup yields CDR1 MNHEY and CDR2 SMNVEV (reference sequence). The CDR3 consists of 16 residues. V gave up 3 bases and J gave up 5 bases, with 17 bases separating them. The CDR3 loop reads CASSFGGGWVHNEQFF. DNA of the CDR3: TGTGCCAGCAGTTTTGGAGGGGGCTGGGTACACAATGAGCAGTTCTTC.

CDR3 nucleotide sequence: TGCGCCAGCAGCCAAGATCCGGGGCGGGAGGGGGTCAATGAGCAGTTCTTC. Translation gives CASSQDPGREGVNEQFF. V and J are TRBV4-3 and TRBJ2-1; 9 nucleotides align to TRBD2. CDR3 length: 17 residues. CDR1 and CDR2 from the germline V gene are LGHNA and YSLEER. The J segment lost 6 bases and the V segment lost 0 bases, leaving 9 bases of the junction unmatched.

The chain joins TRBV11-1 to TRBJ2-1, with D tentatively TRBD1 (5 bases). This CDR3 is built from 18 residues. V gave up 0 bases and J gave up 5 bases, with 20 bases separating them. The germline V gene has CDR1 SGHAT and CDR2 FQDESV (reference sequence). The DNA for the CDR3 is TGTGCCAGCAGCTTAGCGAGAAAAATGGGTAAGGGGAACAATGAGCAGTTCTTC. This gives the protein CASSLARKMGKGNNEQFF.

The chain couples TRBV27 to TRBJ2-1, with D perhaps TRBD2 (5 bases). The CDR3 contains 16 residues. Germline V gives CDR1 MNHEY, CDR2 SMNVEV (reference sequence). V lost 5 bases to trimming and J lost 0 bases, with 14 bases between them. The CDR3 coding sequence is TGTGCCAGCAGTCCCAAGGTGGGGAGCTCCTACAATGAGCAGTTCTTC. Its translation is CASSPKVGSSYNEQFF.

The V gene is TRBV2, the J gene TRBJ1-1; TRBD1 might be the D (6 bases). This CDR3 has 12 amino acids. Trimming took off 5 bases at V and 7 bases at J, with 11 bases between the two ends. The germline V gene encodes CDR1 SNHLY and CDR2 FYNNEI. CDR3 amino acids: CASSRGGNEAFF. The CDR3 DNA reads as TGTGCCAGCAGTAGGGGGGGGAATGAAGCTTTCTTT.

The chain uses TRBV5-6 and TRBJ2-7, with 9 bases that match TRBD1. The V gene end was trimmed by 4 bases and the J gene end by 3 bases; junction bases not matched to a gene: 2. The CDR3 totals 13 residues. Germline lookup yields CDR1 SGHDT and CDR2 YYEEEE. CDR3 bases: TGTGCCAGCAGCCCGGACAGGGGCTACGAGCAGTACTTC. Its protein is CASSPDRGYEQYF.

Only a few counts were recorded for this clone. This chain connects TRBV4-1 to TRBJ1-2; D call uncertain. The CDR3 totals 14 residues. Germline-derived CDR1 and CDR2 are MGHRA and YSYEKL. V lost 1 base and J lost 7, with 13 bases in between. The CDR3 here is CASSQVGGPGGYTF. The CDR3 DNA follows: TGCGCCAGCAGCCAAGTTGGAGGGCCCGGTGGCTACACCTTC.

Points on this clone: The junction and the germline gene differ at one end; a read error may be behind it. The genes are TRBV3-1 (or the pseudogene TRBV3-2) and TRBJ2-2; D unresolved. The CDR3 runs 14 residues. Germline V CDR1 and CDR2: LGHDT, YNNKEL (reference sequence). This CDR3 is CASTQTSNTGELFF. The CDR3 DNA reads TGTGCCAGCACCCAAACTTCCAACACCGGGGAGCTGTTTTTT.

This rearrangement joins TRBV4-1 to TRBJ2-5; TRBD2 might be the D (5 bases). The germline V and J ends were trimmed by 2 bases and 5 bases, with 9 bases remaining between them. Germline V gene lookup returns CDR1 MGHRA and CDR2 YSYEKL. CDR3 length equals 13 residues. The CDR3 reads CASSQNRGETQYF. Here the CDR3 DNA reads TGCGCCAGCAGCCAAAATCGAGGGGAGACCCAGTACTTC.

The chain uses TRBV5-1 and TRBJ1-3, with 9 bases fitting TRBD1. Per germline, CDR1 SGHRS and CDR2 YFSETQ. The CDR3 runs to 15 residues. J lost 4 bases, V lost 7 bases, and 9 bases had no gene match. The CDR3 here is CASRGQGSAGNTIYF. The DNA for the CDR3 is TGCGCCAGCCGAGGACAGGGGAGTGCAGGAAACACCATATATTTT.

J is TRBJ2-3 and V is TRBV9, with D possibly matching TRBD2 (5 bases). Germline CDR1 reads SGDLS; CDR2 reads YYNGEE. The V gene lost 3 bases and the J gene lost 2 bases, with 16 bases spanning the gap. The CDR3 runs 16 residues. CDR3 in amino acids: CASSGQVGGYTDTQYF. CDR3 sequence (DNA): TGTGCCAGCAGCGGGCAGGTAGGCGGGTACACAGATACGCAGTATTTT.

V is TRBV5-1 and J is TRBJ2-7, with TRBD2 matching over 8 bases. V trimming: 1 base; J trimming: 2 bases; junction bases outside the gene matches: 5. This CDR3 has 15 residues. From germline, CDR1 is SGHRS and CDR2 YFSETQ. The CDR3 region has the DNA TGCGCCAGCAGCTTGTTTAGCGGGACTACCTACGAGCAGTACTTC. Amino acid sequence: CASSLFSGTTYEQYF.

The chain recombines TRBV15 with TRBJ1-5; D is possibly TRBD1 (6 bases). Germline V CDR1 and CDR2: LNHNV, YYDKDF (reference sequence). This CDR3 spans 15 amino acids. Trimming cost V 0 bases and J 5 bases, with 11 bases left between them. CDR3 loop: CATSRDGAGDQPQHF. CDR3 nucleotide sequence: TGTGCCACCAGCAGAGATGGGGCAGGGGATCAGCCCCAGCATTTT.

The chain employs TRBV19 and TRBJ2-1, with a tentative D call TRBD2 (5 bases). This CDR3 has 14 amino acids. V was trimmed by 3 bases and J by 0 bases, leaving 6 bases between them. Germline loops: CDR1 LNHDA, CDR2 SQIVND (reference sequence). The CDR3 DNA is TGTGCCAGTAGTATGGGAGCCTCCTACAATGAGCAGTTCTTC. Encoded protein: CASSMGASYNEQFF.

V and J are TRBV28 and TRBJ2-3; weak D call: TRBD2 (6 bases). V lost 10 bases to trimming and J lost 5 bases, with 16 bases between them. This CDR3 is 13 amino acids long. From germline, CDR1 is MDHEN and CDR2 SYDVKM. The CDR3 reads CATRGWGQDTQYF. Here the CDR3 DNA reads TGTGCCACCCGGGGGTGGGGTCAAGATACGCAGTATTTT.

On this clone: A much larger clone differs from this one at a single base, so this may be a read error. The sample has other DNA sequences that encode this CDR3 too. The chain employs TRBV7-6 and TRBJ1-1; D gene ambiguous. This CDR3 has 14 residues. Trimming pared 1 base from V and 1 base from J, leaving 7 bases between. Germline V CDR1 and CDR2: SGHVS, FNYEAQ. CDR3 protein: CASSLGHANTEAFF. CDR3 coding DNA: TGTGCCAGCAGCTTAGGACACGCGAACACTGAAGCTTTCTTT.

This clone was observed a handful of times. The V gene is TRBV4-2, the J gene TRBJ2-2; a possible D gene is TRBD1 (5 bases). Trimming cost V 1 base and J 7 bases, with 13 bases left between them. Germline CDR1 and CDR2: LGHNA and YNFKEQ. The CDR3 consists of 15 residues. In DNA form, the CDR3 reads TGTGCCAGCAGCCAAGTCTTAACAGGCCGCGGGGAGCTGTTTTTT. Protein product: CASSQVLTGRGELFF.

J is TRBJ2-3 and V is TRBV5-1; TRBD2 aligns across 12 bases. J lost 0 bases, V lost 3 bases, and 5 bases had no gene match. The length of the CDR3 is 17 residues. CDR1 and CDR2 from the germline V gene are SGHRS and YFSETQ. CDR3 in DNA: TGCGCCAGCAGCTCAGTACTAGCGGGAGGAAGCACAGATACGCAGTATTTT. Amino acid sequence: CASSSVLAGGSTDTQYF.

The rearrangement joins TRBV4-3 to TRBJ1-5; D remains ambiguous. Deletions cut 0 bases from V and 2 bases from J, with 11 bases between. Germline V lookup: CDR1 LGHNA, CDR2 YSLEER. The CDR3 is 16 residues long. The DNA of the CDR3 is TGCGCCAGCAGCCAAGATCTCGGCCAGGGCAATCAGCCCCAGCATTTT. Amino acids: CASSQDLGQGNQPQHF.

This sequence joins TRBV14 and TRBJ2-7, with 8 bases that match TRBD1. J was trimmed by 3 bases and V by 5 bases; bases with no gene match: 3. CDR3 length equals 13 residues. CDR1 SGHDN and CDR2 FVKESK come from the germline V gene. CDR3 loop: CASSGDRRYEQYF. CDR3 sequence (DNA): TGTGCCAGCAGCGGGGACAGGCGCTACGAGCAGTACTTC.

CDR3: CASIRRDSDNQPQHF. In DNA form, the CDR3 reads TGTGCCAGTATTCGCCGGGACAGTGATAATCAGCCCCAGCATTTT. The chain employs TRBV19 and TRBJ1-5, with TRBD1 matching 7 bases. CDR1 is LNHDA, CDR2 SQIVND, per germline (reference sequence). After removal of 7 bases from V and 4 bases from J, the junction contained 10 bases not matched to a gene. This CDR3 comprises 15 residues.